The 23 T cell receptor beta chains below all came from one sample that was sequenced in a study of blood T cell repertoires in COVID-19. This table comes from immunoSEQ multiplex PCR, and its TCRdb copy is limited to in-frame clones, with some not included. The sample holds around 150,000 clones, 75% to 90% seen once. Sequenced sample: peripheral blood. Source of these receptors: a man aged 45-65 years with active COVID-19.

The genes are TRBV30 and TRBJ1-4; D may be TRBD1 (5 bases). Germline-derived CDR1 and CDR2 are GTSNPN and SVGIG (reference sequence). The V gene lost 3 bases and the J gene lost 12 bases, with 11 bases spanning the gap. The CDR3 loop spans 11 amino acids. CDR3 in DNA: TGTGCCTGGAGAGGCAGGGAGGAACTGTTTTTT. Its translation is CAWRGREELFF.

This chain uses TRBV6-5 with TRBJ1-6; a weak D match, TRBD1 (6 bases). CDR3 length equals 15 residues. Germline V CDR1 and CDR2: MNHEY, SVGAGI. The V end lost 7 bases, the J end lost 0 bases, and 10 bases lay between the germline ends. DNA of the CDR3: TGTGCCAGCAATGTAGGGGGCTCCTATAATTCACCCCTCCACTTT. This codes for CASNVGGSYNSPLHF.

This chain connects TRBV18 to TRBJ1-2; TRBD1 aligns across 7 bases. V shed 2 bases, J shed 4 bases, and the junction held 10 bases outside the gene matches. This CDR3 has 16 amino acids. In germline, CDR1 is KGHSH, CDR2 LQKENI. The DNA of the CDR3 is TGTGCCAGCTCACCAGAGGTAGGAGGGGGCGCCTATGGCTACACCTTC. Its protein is CASSPEVGGGAYGYTF. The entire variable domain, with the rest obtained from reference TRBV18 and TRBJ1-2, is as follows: NAGVMQNPRHLVRRRGQEARLRCSPMKGHSHVYWYRQLPEEGLKFMVYLQKENIIDESGMPKERFSAEFPKEGPSILRIQQVVRGDSAAYFCASSPEVGGGAYGYTFGSGTRLTVV.

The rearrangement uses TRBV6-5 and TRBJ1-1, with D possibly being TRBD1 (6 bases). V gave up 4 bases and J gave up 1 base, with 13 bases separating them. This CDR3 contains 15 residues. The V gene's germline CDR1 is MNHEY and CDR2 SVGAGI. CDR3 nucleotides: TGTGCCAGCAGTTTCCGGGACATCAGGAACACTGAAGCTTTCTTT. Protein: CASSFRDIRNTEAFF.

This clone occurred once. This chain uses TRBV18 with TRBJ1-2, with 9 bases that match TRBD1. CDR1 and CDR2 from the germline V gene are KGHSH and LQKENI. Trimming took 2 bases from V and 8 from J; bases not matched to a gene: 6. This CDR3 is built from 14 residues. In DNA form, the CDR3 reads TGTGCCAGCTCACCATCCGGGACAGGGACGGGCTACACCTTC. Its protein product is CASSPSGTGTGYTF.

The CDR3 here is CASSAEAVSSYEQYF. The CDR3, as DNA: TGTGCCAGCAGCGCTGAGGCGGTCTCCTCCTACGAGCAGTACTTC. V and J are TRBV9 and TRBJ2-7; D remains ambiguous. The CDR3 contains 15 residues. Germline lookup yields CDR1 SGDLS and CDR2 YYNGEE. V was shortened by 3 bases and J by 0 bases, with 13 bases between the two germline ends.

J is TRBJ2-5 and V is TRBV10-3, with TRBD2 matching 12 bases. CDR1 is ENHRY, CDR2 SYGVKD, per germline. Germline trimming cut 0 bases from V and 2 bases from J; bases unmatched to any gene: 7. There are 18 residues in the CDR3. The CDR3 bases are TGTGCCATCAGTGAGTCAGGACTAGCGGGGACCCGTCAAGAGACCCAGTACTTC. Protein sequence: CAISESGLAGTRQETQYF.

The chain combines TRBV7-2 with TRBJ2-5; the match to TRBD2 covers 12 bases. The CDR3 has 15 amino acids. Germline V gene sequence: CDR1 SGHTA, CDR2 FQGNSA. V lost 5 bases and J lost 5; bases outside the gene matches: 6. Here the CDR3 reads CASSILAGGGETQYF. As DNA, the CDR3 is TGTGCCAGCAGCATACTAGCGGGGGGCGGTGAGACCCAGTACTTC.

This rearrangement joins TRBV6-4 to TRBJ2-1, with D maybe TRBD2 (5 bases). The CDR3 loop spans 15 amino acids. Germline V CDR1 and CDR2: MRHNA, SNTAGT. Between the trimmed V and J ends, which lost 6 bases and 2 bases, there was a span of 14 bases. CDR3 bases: TGTGCCAGCAGCCGTCGTGCGGGTACCTACAATGAGCAGTTCTTC. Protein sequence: CASSRRAGTYNEQFF.

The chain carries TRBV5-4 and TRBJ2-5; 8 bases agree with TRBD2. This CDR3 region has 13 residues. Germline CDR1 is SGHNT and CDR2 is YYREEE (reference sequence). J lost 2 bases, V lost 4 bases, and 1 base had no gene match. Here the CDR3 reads CASSPGGQETQYF. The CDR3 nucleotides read TGTGCCAGCAGCCCGGGGGGGCAAGAGACCCAGTACTTC.

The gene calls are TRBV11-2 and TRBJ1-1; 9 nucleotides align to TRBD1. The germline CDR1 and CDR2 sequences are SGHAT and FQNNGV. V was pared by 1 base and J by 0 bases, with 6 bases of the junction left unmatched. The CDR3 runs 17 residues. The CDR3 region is CASSLVGTGNLNTEAFF. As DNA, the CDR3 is TGTGCCAGCAGCTTAGTAGGGACAGGGAACTTGAACACTGAAGCTTTCTTT.

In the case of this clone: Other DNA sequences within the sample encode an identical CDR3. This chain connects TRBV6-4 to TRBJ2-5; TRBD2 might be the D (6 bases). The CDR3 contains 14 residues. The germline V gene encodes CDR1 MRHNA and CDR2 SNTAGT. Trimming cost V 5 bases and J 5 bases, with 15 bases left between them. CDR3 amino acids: CASSPGGAQETQYF. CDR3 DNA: TGTGCCAGCAGTCCCGGAGGGGCCCAGGAGACCCAGTACTTC.

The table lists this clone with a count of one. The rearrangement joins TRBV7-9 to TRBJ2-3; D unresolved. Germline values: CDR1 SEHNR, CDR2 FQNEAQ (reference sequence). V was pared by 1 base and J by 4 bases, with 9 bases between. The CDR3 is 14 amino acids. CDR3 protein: CASSLGWASDTQYF. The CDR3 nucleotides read TGTGCCAGCAGCTTAGGGTGGGCGTCAGATACGCAGTATTTT.

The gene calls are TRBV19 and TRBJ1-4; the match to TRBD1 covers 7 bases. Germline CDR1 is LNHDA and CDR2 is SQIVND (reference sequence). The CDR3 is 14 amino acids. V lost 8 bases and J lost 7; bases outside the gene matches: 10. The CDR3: CASLQGGKGEKLFF. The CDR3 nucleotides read TGTGCCAGTCTCCAGGGGGGCAAGGGTGAAAAACTGTTTTTT.

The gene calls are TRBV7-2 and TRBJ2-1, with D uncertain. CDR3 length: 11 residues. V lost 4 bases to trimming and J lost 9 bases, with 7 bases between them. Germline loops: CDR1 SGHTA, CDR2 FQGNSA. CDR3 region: CASSSGPEQFF. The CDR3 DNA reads TGTGCCAGCAGCTCGGGTCCTGAGCAGTTCTTC.

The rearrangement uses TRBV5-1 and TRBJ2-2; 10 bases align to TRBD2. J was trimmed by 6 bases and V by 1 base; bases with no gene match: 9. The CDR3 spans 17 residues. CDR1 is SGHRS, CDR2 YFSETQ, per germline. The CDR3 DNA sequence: TGCGCCAGCAGCTTGAAAACTAGCGGGGTTAAGGCCGGGGAGCTGTTTTTT. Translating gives CASSLKTSGVKAGELFF.

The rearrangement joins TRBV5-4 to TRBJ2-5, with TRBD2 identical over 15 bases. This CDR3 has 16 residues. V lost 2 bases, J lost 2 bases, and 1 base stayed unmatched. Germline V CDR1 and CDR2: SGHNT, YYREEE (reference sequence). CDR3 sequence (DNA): TGTGCCAGCAGCTTAGGACTAGCGGGGGGGCAAGAGACCCAGTACTTC. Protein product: CASSLGLAGGQETQYF.

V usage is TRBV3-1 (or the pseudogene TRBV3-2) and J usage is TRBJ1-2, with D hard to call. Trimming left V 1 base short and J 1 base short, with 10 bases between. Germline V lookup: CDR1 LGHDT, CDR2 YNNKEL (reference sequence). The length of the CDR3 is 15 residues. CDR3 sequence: CASSQGQSLNYGYTF. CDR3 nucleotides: TGTGCCAGCAGCCAAGGACAATCACTTAACTATGGCTACACCTTC.

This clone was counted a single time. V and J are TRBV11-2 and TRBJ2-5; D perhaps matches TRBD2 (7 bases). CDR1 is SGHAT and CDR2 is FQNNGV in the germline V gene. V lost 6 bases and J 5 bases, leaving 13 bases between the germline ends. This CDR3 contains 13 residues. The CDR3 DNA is TGTGCCAGCAGTCCGGGGGGCGTGGAGACCCAGTACTTC. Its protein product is CASSPGGVETQYF. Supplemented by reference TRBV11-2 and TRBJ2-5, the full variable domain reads EAGVAQSPRYKIIEKRQSVAFWCNPISGHATLYWYQQILGQGPKLLIQFQNNGVVDDSQLPKDRFSAERLKGVDSTLKIQPAKLEDSAVYLCASSPGGVETQYFGPGTRLLVL.

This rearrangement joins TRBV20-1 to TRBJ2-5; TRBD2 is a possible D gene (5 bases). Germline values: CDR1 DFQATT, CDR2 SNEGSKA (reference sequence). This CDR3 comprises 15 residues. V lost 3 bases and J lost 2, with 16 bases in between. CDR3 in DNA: TGCAGTGCTAGTAGTCCAGCGGAGACACAAGAGACCCAGTACTTC. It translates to CSASSPAETQETQYF.

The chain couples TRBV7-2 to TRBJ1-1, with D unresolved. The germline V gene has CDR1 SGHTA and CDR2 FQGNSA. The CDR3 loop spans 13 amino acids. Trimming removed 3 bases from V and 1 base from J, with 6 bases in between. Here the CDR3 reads CASSFHPNTEAFF. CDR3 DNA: TGTGCCAGCAGCTTTCATCCGAACACTGAAGCTTTCTTT. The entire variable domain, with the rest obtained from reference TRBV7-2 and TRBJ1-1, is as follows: GAGVSQSPSNKVTEKGKDVELRCDPISGHTALYWYRQSLGQGLEFLIYFQGNSAPDKSGLPSDRFSAERTGGSVSTLTIQRTQQEDSAVYLCASSFHPNTEAFFGQGTRLTVV.

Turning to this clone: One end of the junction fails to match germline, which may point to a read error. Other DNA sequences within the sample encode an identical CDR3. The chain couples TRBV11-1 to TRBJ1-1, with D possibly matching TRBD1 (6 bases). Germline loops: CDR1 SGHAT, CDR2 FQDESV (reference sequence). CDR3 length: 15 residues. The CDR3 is CASAESRGSDTEAFF. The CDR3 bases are TGTGCCAGCGCCGAGAGCAGGGGTAGTGACACTGAAGCCTTCTTT.

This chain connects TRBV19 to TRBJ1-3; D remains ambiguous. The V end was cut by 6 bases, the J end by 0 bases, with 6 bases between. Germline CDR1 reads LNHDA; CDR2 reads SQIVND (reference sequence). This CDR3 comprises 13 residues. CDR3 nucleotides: TGTGCCAGTAGAACAGTCTCTGGAAACACCATATATTTT. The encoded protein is CASRTVSGNTIYF.